The entry below gives a single T cell receptor (beta chain) sequence along with its context. What this receptor recognizes is not known. No base-level quality is on record; no much larger clone is a single base apart. V has 4 bases trimmed and J has 7 bases trimmed; junction bases matching no gene number 11. The CDR3, from cysteine to phenylalanine, totals 15 residues. Only CDR3 DNA remains: 45 bases, in frame from the first base. As encoded in the germline V gene, CDR1 is SGHRS while CDR2 is YFSETQ. Sequencing used an Illumina HiSeq 2500. First-strand cDNA was synthesized using Superscript III and a set of TRAV- and TRBV-specific primers, so that both TCRalpha and TCRbeta chains were covered. TCRs were amplified for about 20 PCR cycles with Phusion, using a constant-region primer paired with the adapter attached to the V primers. Isolated mRNA was amplified with the MessageAmp II aRNA Amplification Kit, using a roughly 17-hour in vitro transcription at 37°C. mRNA for TCR sequencing was isolated with the Dynabeads mRNA DIRECT Purification Kit. Indexed Illumina adapters were added in a second Phusion PCR of about 24 cycles, after which AMPure XP beads were used to purify the products. In the authors' own workflow: Using custom Perl scripts, TCR sequences encoding the same protein were pooled, out-of-frame sequences were removed, and the abundance of each clonotype was computed. The analysis excluded TCR sequences that were supported by just one read. Shannon entropy, Gini index, clonality, richness, and the frequency of TCRs shared between repertoires were included as repertoire metrics. In-frame beta chains were kept once TCRdb had trimmed the public reads at Q25 with fastp and called clones with MiXCR. Rows merge per CDR3 protein into single entries with the most common DNA and genes. These V and J calls originate from TCRdb's pipeline instead of the authors' own analysis. A total of approximately 30,000 distinct CDR3 sequences appear in this sample, around 47% of them only once. Of the sample, roughly 5.8% falls within the top ten clones.

Explained via the paper, the time point label denotes: after trial treatment. The treatment or condition label, as the study defines it: LDRT plus nivolumab, ipilimumab, low-dose cyclophosphamide and aspirin (RACIN trial). Donors were enrolled in RACIN, a single-arm phase I dose-escalation trial in which nivolumab, ipilimumab, aspirin, low-dose cyclophosphamide and low-dose radiotherapy were combined. Eligible patients had advanced, TIL-negative solid tumors. The record originates from a study of low-dose radiotherapy and immunotherapy resistance in tumors (dated by TCRdb to the early 2020s). General notes on the study: In Cohort 1, each fraction delivered 0.5 Gy every 2 weeks, and the prescribed total PTV dose was 6.5 Gy. Patients in Cohort 2 were given 1 Gy per fraction every two weeks, for a total of 13 Gy across 26 weeks. Eight patients were included in the translational analysis, namely three from the first dose cohort plus the first five from the second dose cohort. Cyclophosphamide 200 mg/m2 was given intravenously every two weeks, one day before each radiation and immunotherapy administration. Starting on cycle 1 day 1, patients took 300 mg of aspirin by mouth once daily for four cycles. Randomization of trial participants into treatment groups was not performed. Nivolumab and ipilimumab were both given intravenously, with nivolumab at a 240 mg flat dose every two weeks and ipilimumab at 1 mg/kg every six weeks.

Specimen: PBMCs, collected after low-dose radiotherapy plus immunotherapy. The rearrangement joined TRBV5-1 to TRBJ1-2, with 9 junctional bases fitting TRBD1. This receptor was identified in a male donor with gallbladder cancer. The bases are TGCGCCAGCAGCGAAGAGACAGGGGGAAAAGGTGGCTACACCTTC. It is translated as CASSEETGGKGGYTF. Extended through the reference TRBV5-1 and TRBJ1-2 proteins, this CDR3 yields the full variable domain: KAGVTQTPRYLIKTRGQQVTLSCSPISGHRSVSWYQQTPGQGLQFLFEYFSETQRNKGNFPGRFSGRQFSNSRSEMNVSTLELGDSALYLCASSEETGGKGGYTFGSGTRLTVV.